The 22 T cell receptor beta chains below were found in one sample sequenced in a study of blood T cell repertoires in COVID-19. Some clones are missing from TCRdb's copy, which holds only in-frame ones; the method was immunoSEQ multiplex PCR. The sample shows roughly 240,000 clones, 75% to 85% of them seen only once. Source material: peripheral blood. Receptors were obtained from a woman in her 70s with acute or convalescent COVID-19.

The rearrangement joins TRBV19 to TRBJ1-2; 7 nucleotides align to TRBD1. The CDR3 totals 15 residues. V lost 9 bases, J lost 1 base, and 11 bases stayed unmatched. CDR1 and CDR2 (germline): LNHDA, SQIVND (reference sequence). The CDR3 reads CASRGQRLLNYGYTF. CDR3 sequence (DNA): TGTGCCAGCCGGGGACAGCGACTACTTAACTATGGCTACACCTTC. Supplemented by reference TRBV19 and TRBJ1-2, the full variable domain reads DGGITQSPKYLFRKEGQNVTLSCEQNLNHDAMYWYRQDPGQGLRLIYYSQIVNDFQKGDIAEGYSVSREKKESFPLTVTSAQKNPTAFYLCASRGQRLLNYGYTFGSGTRLTVV.

The chain couples TRBV10-3 to TRBJ1-1, with TRBD1 matching over 8 bases. This CDR3 spans 14 amino acids. The germline gives CDR1 ENHRY, CDR2 SYGVKD. The V gene end was trimmed by 3 bases and the J gene end by 0 bases; junction bases not matched to a gene: 0. The CDR3 nucleotides are TGTGCCATCAGTGAACAGGGGGTGAACACTGAAGCTTTCTTT. It yields the protein CAISEQGVNTEAFF.

This rearrangement joins TRBV15 to TRBJ2-7; TRBD1 agrees at 10 bases. V lost 1 base to trimming and J lost 4 bases; unmatched junction nucleotides: 7. The CDR3 totals 16 residues. Germline CDR1 LNHNV, CDR2 YYDKDF (reference sequence). The CDR3 spells CATSRASRTGGYEQYF. CDR3 sequence (DNA): TGTGCCACCAGCAGAGCGTCAAGGACAGGGGGGTACGAGCAGTACTTC.

The chain combines TRBV21-1 with TRBJ1-2; the DNA was not compared with TRBD1, the D call given in the table. TRBV21-1 is noted as a pseudogene. The CDR3 is 11 residues long. CDR3 in DNA: TGTGCCCACCAGGGAAAAAGTGGCTACACCTTC. It encodes CAHQGKSGYTF.

Of note for this clone: Other nucleotide sequences in the sample specify the same CDR3. J is TRBJ1-2 and V is TRBV28; TRBD1 is a possible D gene (6 bases). Germline CDR1 is MDHEN and CDR2 is SYDVKM. V was clipped by 7 bases and J by 2 bases, with 14 bases between them. The length of the CDR3 is 14 residues. In DNA form, the CDR3 reads TGTGCCAGCATCCCCGGGCAGGGGAACTATGGCTACACCTTC. Its protein product is CASIPGQGNYGYTF.

The chain employs TRBV6-5 and TRBJ1-2; the D gene is possibly TRBD1 (6 bases). Germline CDR1 and CDR2: MNHEY and SVGAGI. This CDR3 spans 14 amino acids. V lost 0 bases and J lost 6, with 11 bases in between. CDR3 DNA: TGTGCCAGCAGTTACTCGCGGGGGGGCCATGGCTACACCTTC. Residues: CASSYSRGGHGYTF.

The CDR3 DNA sequence: TGCGCCAGCAGCTGGGGAAGCGACAGCTACGAGCAGTACTTC. It specifies CASSWGSDSYEQYF. The chain combines TRBV5-1 with TRBJ2-7; D is perhaps TRBD1 (5 bases). Trimming removed 3 bases from V and 3 bases from J, with 13 bases in between. The CDR3 is 14 amino acids. The germline gives CDR1 SGHRS, CDR2 YFSETQ.

This chain uses TRBV18 with TRBJ1-2; TRBD1 might be the D (5 bases). The germline gives CDR1 KGHSH, CDR2 LQKENI. V was pared by 1 base and J by 3 bases, with 12 bases between. There are 15 residues in the CDR3. For the CDR3, the DNA is TGTGCCAGCTCACCACTTCCGGGGGATGACTATGGCTACACCTTC. Its protein is CASSPLPGDDYGYTF.

This chain joins TRBV7-9 and TRBJ1-2, with D possibly TRBD1 on 6 matching bases. The CDR3 sequence is 14 residues long. Germline CDR1 and CDR2: SEHNR and FQNEAQ (reference sequence). With 5 bases removed from V and 7 bases from J, the gap between germline ends came to 17 bases. CDR3 sequence (DNA): TGTGCCAGCAGCCAAGCACAGGGTTTCTCTGGCTACACCTTC. This gives the protein CASSQAQGFSGYTF.

This clone was detected only a few times. This sequence joins TRBV6-6 and TRBJ2-7; 9 nucleotides match TRBD1. The V gene end was trimmed by 6 bases and the J gene end by 4 bases; junction bases not matched to a gene: 7. The CDR3 sequence is 14 residues long. The V gene's germline CDR1 is MNHNY and CDR2 SVGAGI (reference sequence). The CDR3 bases are TGTGCCAGCAGAACACAGGGGGCCTCGTACGAGCAGTACTTC. Residues: CASRTQGASYEQYF.

J is TRBJ2-1 and V is TRBV5-4; 7 bases line up with TRBD2. The CDR3 covers 16 residues. V was clipped by 4 bases and J by 0 bases; unmatched bases: 7. Germline V gene data show CDR1 as SGHNT and CDR2 as YYREEE (reference sequence). The CDR3 DNA reads TGTGCCAGCAGCCGTACTAGCGCGAGCTCCTACAATGAGCAGTTCTTC. This encodes CASSRTSASSYNEQFF. The variable domain in full, completed from reference TRBV5-4 and TRBJ2-1, reads ETGVTQSPTHLIKTRGQQVTLRCSSQSGHNTVSWYQQALGQGPQFIFQYYREEENGRGNFPPRFSGLQFPNYSSELNVNALELDDSALYLCASSRTSASSYNEQFFGPGTRLTVL.

Note on this clone: This sample includes further DNA sequences coding for the same CDR3. The chain's CDR3 is CASSQSGTGNEKLFF. In nucleotides, the CDR3 is TGTGCCAGCAGCCAGTCCGGGACAGGTAATGAAAAACTGTTTTTT. The gene calls are TRBV3-1 (or the pseudogene TRBV3-2) and TRBJ1-4, with 8 bases aligning to TRBD1. The CDR3 has 15 amino acids. With V trimmed by 3 bases and J by 4 bases, 4 bases remained unmatched. CDR1 and CDR2 from the germline V gene are LGHDT and YNNKEL (reference sequence).

This clone has just one count. The chain uses TRBV5-6 and TRBJ1-2, with D possibly being TRBD1 (5 bases). Between the trimmed V and J ends, which lost 0 bases and 0 bases, there was a span of 12 bases. The CDR3 is made up of 16 amino acids. Germline CDR1 is SGHDT and CDR2 is YYEEEE. CDR3 sequence reads: CASSLGGVKANYGYTF. DNA of the CDR3: TGTGCCAGCAGCTTGGGGGGCGTTAAAGCTAACTATGGCTACACCTTC.

This clone was seen only a few times. This chain joins TRBV6-5 and TRBJ1-1; D unresolved. The CDR3 has 16 residues. V lost 0 bases to trimming and J lost 0 bases, with 11 bases between them. Germline V lookup: CDR1 MNHEY, CDR2 SVGAGI. The CDR3 loop is CASSYSKGRVNTEAFF. The DNA for the CDR3 is TGTGCCAGCAGTTACTCGAAAGGGAGGGTGAACACTGAAGCTTTCTTT.

This clone was counted once. The J gene is TRBJ1-1, the V gene TRBV25-1; TRBD1 matches at 8 bases. CDR3 length equals 16 residues. Germline values: CDR1 MGHDK, CDR2 SYGVNS. V trimming: 4 bases; J trimming: 5 bases; junction bases outside the gene matches: 12. CDR3 in DNA: TGTGCCAGCAGTGCGACCGACAGGGGACCCCGGACTGAAGCTTTCTTT. Translated, it gives CASSATDRGPRTEAFF.

The chain links TRBV5-4 to TRBJ2-5, with 11 bases matching TRBD2. Germline assignment: CDR1 SGHNT and CDR2 YYREEE (reference sequence). V lost 7 bases to trimming and J lost 1 base; unmatched junction nucleotides: 0. The length of the CDR3 is 13 residues. The CDR3 DNA follows: TGTGCCAGCGGACTAGCGGGCCAAGAGACCCAGTACTTC. It specifies CASGLAGQETQYF.

The V and J genes are TRBV10-1 and TRBJ1-1; 8 bases are shared with TRBD1. J was trimmed by 8 bases and V by 4 bases; bases with no gene match: 0. CDR1 WNHNN and CDR2 SYGVQD come from the germline V gene (reference sequence). The length of the CDR3 is 11 residues. In DNA, the CDR3 is TGCGCCAGCAGTGGGACAGGGGAAGCTTTCTTT. Its protein is CASSGTGEAFF.

The chain carries TRBV5-6 and TRBJ1-3, with TRBD1 identical over 7 bases. The CDR3 has 17 residues. Germline V CDR1 and CDR2: SGHDT, YYEEEE. The ends lost 3 bases at V and 4 bases at J; junction bases unmatched: 13. The CDR3 region has the DNA TGTGCCAGCAGCTGGTTGACAGGGATCACTTCAGGAAACACCATATATTTT. Residues: CASSWLTGITSGNTIYF. Filled out from reference TRBV5-6 and TRBJ1-3, the complete variable domain reads DAGVTQSPTHLIKTRGQQVTLRCSPKSGHDTVSWYQQALGQGPQFIFQYYEEEERQRGNFPDRFSGHQFPNYSSELNVNALLLGDSALYLCASSWLTGITSGNTIYFGEGSWLTVV.

CDR3 DNA sequence: TGTGCCAGCAGTGGGCTTGCCGCGAACACCGGGGAGCTGTTTTTT. This gives the protein CASSGLAANTGELFF. The chain recombines TRBV2 with TRBJ2-2; D is ambiguous. The CDR3 is 15 residues long. The germline V gene has CDR1 SNHLY and CDR2 FYNNEI. Trimming left V 4 bases short and J 0 bases short, with 9 bases between.

The chain combines TRBV6-8 with TRBJ2-2, with 7 positions matching TRBD1. CDR1 MNHGY and CDR2 SAAAGT come from the germline V gene. The CDR3 contains 13 residues. Trimming cost V 3 bases and J 7 bases; bases outside gene matches: 2. The CDR3 coding sequence is TGTGCCAGCAGTTATCACAGGGGCGGGGAGCTGTTTTTT. Translation: CASSYHRGGELFF.

This rearrangement joins TRBV9 to TRBJ1-1; D is perhaps TRBD1 (5 bases). Germline V gene data show CDR1 as SGDLS and CDR2 as YYNGEE. The CDR3 loop spans 14 amino acids. Trimming removed 0 bases from V and 3 bases from J, with 9 bases in between. CDR3 bases: TGTGCCAGCAGCGTAGACGCAGGGTACACTGAAGCTTTCTTT. Its protein is CASSVDAGYTEAFF.

This chain connects TRBV5-1 to TRBJ1-1, with 7 bases identical to TRBD1. CDR3 size: 14 residues. Germline V gene sequence: CDR1 SGHRS, CDR2 YFSETQ. The J segment lost 4 bases and the V segment lost 3 bases, leaving 6 bases of the junction unmatched. The chain's CDR3 is CASSSTGRPTEAFF. The CDR3, as DNA: TGCGCCAGCAGCTCGACAGGGAGACCCACTGAAGCTTTCTTT.